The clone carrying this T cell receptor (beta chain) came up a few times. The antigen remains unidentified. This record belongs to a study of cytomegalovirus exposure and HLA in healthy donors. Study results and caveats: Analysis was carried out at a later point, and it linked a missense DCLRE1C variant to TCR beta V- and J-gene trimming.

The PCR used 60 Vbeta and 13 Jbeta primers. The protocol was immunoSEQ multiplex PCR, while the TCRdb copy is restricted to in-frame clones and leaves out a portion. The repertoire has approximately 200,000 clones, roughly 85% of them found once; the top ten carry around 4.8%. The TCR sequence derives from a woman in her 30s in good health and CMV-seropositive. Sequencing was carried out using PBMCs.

CDR3 sequence reads: CASSLAGWEAPYEQYF. CDR3 in DNA: TGTGCCAGCAGCTTAGCGGGATGGGAGGCCCCCTACGAGCAGTACTTC. This chain joins TRBV7-6 and TRBJ2-7; a possible D gene is TRBD2 (6 bases). CDR1 and CDR2 from the germline V gene are SGHVS and FNYEAQ. The CDR3 extends over 16 amino acids. Trimming pared 0 bases from V and 2 bases from J, leaving 14 bases between.